Listed below are T cell receptor beta chains from one sample, sequenced in a study of T cell clones after liver transplantation. The data were produced by immunoSEQ multiplex PCR, yet TCRdb's version contains in-frame clones alone and is incomplete. In the table there are 20,000 to 30,000 clones, approximately 68% of which are singletons. Sequences were derived from CD4+ T cells from blood, sampled before liver transplant. These receptors were taken from a human donor who received a liver transplant. Each CDR3 is given with its conserved first and last residue. D genes are given only for firm matches. A clone size is listed for some rows: how often the clone was seen (once, few, many), or a class if it is expanded.

. . 16 TRBJ1-5 TRBV7-8 CASSLQWGTSNQPQHF TGTGCCAGCAGCTTACAGTGGGGCACAAGCAATCAGCCCCAGCATTTT
few . 13 TRBJ2-7 TRBV5-6 CASSLGQSYEQYF TGTGCCAGCAGCTTGGGACAGAGCTACGAGCAGTACTTC
. TRBD1 18 TRBJ2-3 TRBV9 CASSLRGGTGAITDTQYF TGTGCCAGCAGCCTCCGCGGTGGGACAGGGGCGATCACAGATACGCAGTATTTT
. . 15 TRBJ1-3 TRBV30 CAWRKTGLSGNTIYF TGTGCCTGGAGGAAAACAGGGCTCTCTGGAAACACCATATATTTT
. . 11 TRBJ2-1 TRBV30 CAWSENNEQFF TGTGCCTGGAGTGAGAACAATGAGCAGTTCTTC
. . 14 TRBJ2-5 TRBV5-1 CASSSTQPEGTQYF TGCGCCAGCAGCTCCACACAACCCGAGGGGACCCAGTACTTC
. . 15 TRBJ1-1 TRBV6-5 CASSPLFEGGTEAFF TGTGCCAGCAGTCCCCTTTTTGAGGGCGGCACTGAAGCTTTCTTT
. TRBD2 16 TRBJ2-1 TRBV11-2 CASSSRGTRFGNEQFF TGTGCCAGCAGCTCCCGAGGGACTAGGTTTGGCAATGAGCAGTTCTTC
once . 12 TRBJ1-1 TRBV5-6 CASSLVNTEAFF TGTGCCAGCAGCCTGGTGAACACTGAAGCTTTCTTT
. . 12 TRBJ2-6 TRBV19 CASNLGANVLTF TGTGCCAGTAACTTAGGGGCCAACGTCCTGACTTTC
few TRBD1 13 TRBJ1-2 TRBV7-9 CASSQGQVYGYTF TGTGCCAGCAGCCAGGGACAGGTATATGGCTACACCTTC
few . 14 TRBJ2-2 TRBV6-1 CASSEVRSLGELFF TGTGCCAGCAGTGAAGTTAGGTCACTCGGGGAGCTGTTTTTT
. . 14 TRBJ1-1 TRBV30 CAWRPGRWNTEAFF TGTGCCTGGAGACCGGGACGGTGGAACACTGAAGCTTTCTTT
. TRBD2 16 TRBJ2-1 TRBV5-1 CASTASGGFLYNEQFF TGCGCCAGCACGGCTAGCGGGGGTTTCCTCTACAATGAGCAGTTCTTC
. TRBD1 13 TRBJ2-1 TRBV5-6 CASSLAGGNEQFF TGTGCCAGCAGCTTGGCAGGGGGCAATGAGCAGTTCTTC
. . 12 TRBJ2-1 TRBV2 CASRLFNNEQFF TGTGCCAGCAGACTCTTTAACAATGAGCAGTTCTTC
few TRBD1 13 TRBJ1-5 TRBV4-1 CASSEQGDQPQHF TGCGCCAGCAGCGAACAGGGGGATCAGCCCCAGCATTTT
. TRBD2 17 TRBJ2-2 TRBV6-4 CASSALAGVTNTGELFF TGTGCCAGCAGTGCACTAGCGGGGGTTACGAACACCGGGGAGCTGTTTTTT
few TRBD1 14 TRBJ1-3 TRBV7-8 CASSLGTGGNTIYF TGTGCCAGCAGCTTAGGGACAGGGGGAAACACCATATATTTT
. . 15 TRBJ1-2 TRBV5-1 CASRVGMDGTYGYTF TGCGCCAGCAGAGTCGGGATGGATGGGACTTATGGCTACACCTTC
once TRBD2 14 TRBJ2-1 TRBV6-1 CASSVSGPTNEQFF TGTGCCAGCAGTGTTAGCGGGCCAACCAATGAGCAGTTCTTC
. . 13 TRBJ1-1 TRBV11-2 CASSSTENTEAFF TGTGCCAGCAGCTCGACAGAGAACACTGAAGCTTTCTTT
. . 13 TRBJ1-2 TRBV18 CASSPPSNYGYTF TGTGCCAGCTCACCACCTTCTAACTATGGCTACACCTTC
. TRBD2 15 TRBJ2-2 TRBV4-2 CASSPRGGDTGELFF TGTGCCAGCAGCCCGCGGGGGGGCGACACCGGGGAGCTGTTTTTT
. . 14 TRBJ2-1 TRBV30 CAWSLLPSDNEQFF TGTGCCTGGAGTCTTCTACCATCCGACAATGAGCAGTTCTTC
. TRBD1 17 TRBJ2-3 TRBV28 CASSLTAGTGITDTQYF TGTGCCAGCAGTTTGACCGCCGGGACAGGGATTACAGATACGCAGTATTTT
. TRBD1 17 TRBJ2-7 TRBV10-3 CAIRPRQGARGSYEQYF TGTGCCATCCGGCCTAGACAGGGGGCTAGGGGATCCTACGAGCAGTACTTC
. TRBD1 16 TRBJ2-5 TRBV7-9 CASSLGQGAIQETQYF TGTGCCAGCAGCTTGGGTCAGGGGGCCATCCAAGAGACCCAGTACTTC
. TRBD1 14 TRBJ1-2 TRBV5-1 CASSYGQGTGGYTF TGCGCCAGCAGTTATGGACAGGGGACAGGAGGCTACACCTTC
. . 16 TRBJ1-6 TRBV11-3 CASSSRGPAYNSPLHF TGTGCCAGCAGCTCCCGCGGTCCCGCCTATAATTCACCCCTCCACTTT
. . 14 TRBJ2-1 TRBV9 CASSALLAISEQFF TGTGCCAGCAGCGCACTACTAGCCATCAGTGAGCAGTTCTTC
. . 11 TRBJ2-1 TRBV7-2 CASSSGGGLFF TGTGCCAGCAGCTCCGGGGGAGGACTGTTCTTC
. . 13 TRBJ2-2 TRBV6-5 CASRRASTGELFF TGTGCCAGCAGACGGGCCTCCACCGGGGAGCTGTTTTTT
. . 12 TRBJ1-6 TRBV6-5 CASQGLGSPLHF TGTGCCAGTCAGGGGTTAGGTTCACCCCTCCACTTT
. . 16 TRBJ1-6 TRBV7-2 CASSLARNFGDSPLHF TGTGCCAGCAGCTTAGCGCGTAACTTCGGGGATTCACCCCTCCACTTT
. . 14 TRBJ1-4 TRBV28 CASSFGQGREKLFF TGTGCCAGCAGTTTCGGCCAGGGACGCGAAAAACTGTTTTTT
once TRBD2 15 TRBJ2-1 TRBV7-8 CASSFGTSVLSEQFF TGTGCCAGCAGCTTCGGGACTAGCGTACTCAGTGAGCAGTTCTTC
. . 16 TRBJ2-3 TRBV6-6 CASSYSENLPTDTQYF TGTGCCAGCAGTTACTCGGAAAACTTACCCACAGATACGCAGTATTTT
medium-sized TRBD1 13 TRBJ1-1 TRBV29-1 CSVEGQGATEAFF TGCAGCGTTGAGGGACAGGGGGCCACTGAAGCTTTCTTT
. . 15 TRBJ2-2 TRBV27 CASSLSGGKAGELFF TGTGCCAGCAGTTTAAGTGGGGGCAAGGCCGGGGAGCTGTTTTTT
. . 17 TRBJ2-6 TRBV19 CASSPTYGDPGANVLTF TGTGCCAGTAGCCCCACCTACGGGGATCCTGGGGCCAACGTCCTGACTTTC
. . 14 TRBJ2-5 TRBV5-1 CASTLMGGQETQYF TGCGCCAGCACCTTGATGGGAGGCCAAGAGACCCAGTACTTC
. . 15 TRBJ2-5 TRBV5-4 CASSLAGTSQETQYF TGTGCCAGCAGCTTGGCCGGGACTTCCCAAGAGACCCAGTACTTC
. TRBD1 15 TRBJ1-1 TRBV5-1 CASSLGQPMNTEAFF TGCGCCAGCAGCCTGGGACAGCCTATGAACACTGAAGCTTTCTTT
. . 14 TRBJ1-2 TRBV19 CASSIVVGPDGYTF TGTGCCAGTAGTATAGTCGTCGGGCCGGATGGCTACACCTTC
. . 14 TRBJ1-5 TRBV6-6 CASAPGHRTEPQHF TGTGCCAGCGCCCCCGGACACCGTACAGAGCCCCAGCATTTT